This TCR beta chain was identified in a study of cytomegalovirus exposure and HLA in healthy donors. Data came from immunoSEQ multiplex PCR; TCRdb stores just in-frame clones and leaves some out. The repertoire has 100,000 to 120,000 clones, roughly 84% of them found once; the top ten carry approximately 2.9%. Donors came from a validation cohort of approximately 110 subjects, distinct from the first 666-subject cohort. Germline assignment: CDR1 SGHDT and CDR2 YYEEEE. The length of the CDR3 is 13 residues. Trimming removed 4 bases from V and 5 bases from J, with 10 bases in between. Study observations and caveats: Listed as cytomegalovirus-associated were 150 to 200 TCR beta chains.

Note on this clone: Its antigen is unknown.

This rearrangement joins TRBV5-6 to TRBJ1-5; no reliable D call. Sequenced sample: PBMCs. This TCR came from a woman between 18 and 30 years old in good health and CMV-seronegative. The CDR3 here is CASSPRGDQPQHF. CDR3 coding DNA: TGTGCCAGCAGCCCGCGGGGAGATCAGCCCCAGCATTTT.